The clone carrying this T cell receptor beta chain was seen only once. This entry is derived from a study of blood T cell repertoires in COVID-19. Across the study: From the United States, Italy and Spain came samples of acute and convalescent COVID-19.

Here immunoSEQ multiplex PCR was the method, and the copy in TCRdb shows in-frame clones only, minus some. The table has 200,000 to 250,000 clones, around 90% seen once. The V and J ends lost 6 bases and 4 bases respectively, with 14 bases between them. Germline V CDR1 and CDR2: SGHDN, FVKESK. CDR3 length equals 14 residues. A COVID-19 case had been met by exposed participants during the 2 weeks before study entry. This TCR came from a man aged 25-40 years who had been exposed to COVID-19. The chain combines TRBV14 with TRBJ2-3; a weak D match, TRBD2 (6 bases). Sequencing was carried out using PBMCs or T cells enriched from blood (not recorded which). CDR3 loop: CASSWRGRADTQYF. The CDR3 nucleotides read TGTGCCAGCAGTTGGCGGGGAAGAGCAGATACGCAGTATTTT.